This TCR beta chain was documented in a study of long-term antiretroviral therapy in people with HIV. The assay used was immunoSEQ (version v3.0), run at survey level. Clones were sequenced by immunoSEQ multiplex PCR, and TCRdb holds only the in-frame ones, with some missing. Among around 30,000 clones listed, approximately 96% were seen once. Comment on this clone: Its antigen is undetermined.

Study results and caveats: Post-ART diversity increased but stayed below transplant donor controls.

Germline V gives CDR1 PRHDT, CDR2 FYEKMQ (reference sequence). V was shortened by 5 bases and J by 4 bases, with 12 bases between the two germline ends. The CDR3 is 15 residues long. This chain joins TRBV13 and TRBJ2-6; D not certain. This material consisted of unsorted PBMCs, taken 6.6 years after starting antiretroviral therapy. This receptor was obtained from a young man with HIV. The CDR3 sequence: CASSRNLGGANVLTF. The CDR3 nucleotides read TGTGCCAGCAGCCGGAACCTGGGGGGGGCCAACGTCCTGACTTTC.